The sample holds one count of the clone carrying this T cell receptor (beta chain). The data stem from a study of control samples from healthy donors and cancer patients. Repertoires were generated with immunoSEQ multiplex PCR, while TCRdb's copy carries only in-frame clones and drops some. The table has roughly 30,000 clones, about 93% seen once; the top ten hold around 1.6%. V was pared by 7 bases and J by 0 bases, with 15 bases between. The CDR3 runs 16 residues. The germline V gene encodes CDR1 LGHDT and CDR2 YNNKEL (reference sequence). The sample taken for sequencing was PBMCs. The chain links TRBV3-1 (or the pseudogene TRBV3-2) to TRBJ2-2; a possible D gene is TRBD2 (6 bases). The source of this sequence is a man aged 35 to 55 with colorectal cancer. The CDR3 nucleotides are TGTGCCAGCACCCCTTGGGGGACTTCGAACACCGGGGAGCTGTTTTTT. Protein product: CASTPWGTSNTGELFF.